This T cell receptor (beta chain) was retrieved from a study of regulatory dendritic cells for organ transplantation. In its sample, this clone was seen once. Its antigen is undetermined. Findings of the study overall: Mature dendritic cells appeared to drive more memory CD8+ clonal expansion than regulatory ones. Naive CD4+ and CD8+ repertoires were highly diverse; memory CD8+ was most oligoclonal.

This table comes from immunoSEQ multiplex PCR, and its TCRdb copy is limited to in-frame clones, with some not included. The sample lists tens of thousands of clones; 85% to 90% were seen once. Sorted T cells were CFSE-labeled and cultured 4 to 5 days with allogeneic regulatory or mature dendritic cells at 1:10. CD4+ or CD8+ T cells were sorted as naive CD45RA+ or memory CD45RO+. Sequencing input: naive CD4+ T cells from blood cultured with dendritic cells. Described subset: CD45RA+ naive T cells. The TCR originated in a human donor in good health.

CDR3 DNA: TGTGCCAGCAGCGTAGACGTCTCCCCTGGCGGGGGCCCCCACGAGCAGTACTTC. Translating it yields CASSVDVSPGGGPHEQYF. V is TRBV9 and J is TRBJ2-7, with D possibly matching TRBD2 (7 bases). This CDR3 has 18 amino acids. The V gene's germline CDR1 is SGDLS and CDR2 YYNGEE. V was shortened by 0 bases and J by 5 bases, with 24 bases between the two germline ends.